Listed below are T cell receptor beta chains from one sample, sequenced in a study of T cells in Graves' hyperthyroidism and ophthalmopathy. TCRdb re-derived calls from the multiplex PCR reads in MiXCR, one entry per CDR3 protein. The data hold some 400,000 distinct CDR3 sequences, with about 13% observed a single time. Sequenced material: blood. The receptors come from a young man with Graves' hyperthyroidism that later progressed to Graves' ophthalmopathy. Both conserved end residues are part of each CDR3. D genes are given only for firm matches.

cdr3_aa: CASSQEGGPGWTQYF; j_call: TRBJ2-3; v_call: TRBV4-1; d_call: NA
cdr3_aa: CASRRPNRADTEAFF; j_call: TRBJ1-1; v_call: TRBV28; d_call: NA
cdr3_aa: CASSVTLSSYNEQFF; j_call: TRBJ2-1; v_call: TRBV6-1; d_call: NA
cdr3_aa: CASSFSGYGYTF; j_call: TRBJ1-2; v_call: TRBV5-1; d_call: NA
cdr3_aa: CASSQLAGGYNEQFF; j_call: TRBJ2-1; v_call: TRBV4-2; d_call: TRBD2
cdr3_aa: CASSPSWGNTEAFF; j_call: TRBJ1-1; v_call: TRBV7-9; d_call: NA
cdr3_aa: CASSPSSGGQETQYF; j_call: TRBJ2-5; v_call: TRBV2; d_call: TRBD2
cdr3_aa: CASSPTFSGGATDTQYF; j_call: TRBJ2-3; v_call: TRBV12-3/TRBV12-4; d_call: TRBD2
cdr3_aa: CASTSRVNTEAFF; j_call: TRBJ1-1; v_call: TRBV11-3; d_call: NA
cdr3_aa: CSARDDPSRGFRLNEQFF; j_call: TRBJ2-1; v_call: TRBV20-1; d_call: NA
cdr3_aa: CASNEHPGSGGEETQYF; j_call: TRBJ2-5; v_call: TRBV28; d_call: TRBD2
cdr3_aa: CASSQSRAFNQPQHF; j_call: TRBJ1-5; v_call: TRBV4-1; d_call: NA
cdr3_aa: CASSPPEWRAYNEQFF; j_call: TRBJ2-1; v_call: TRBV11-2; d_call: NA
cdr3_aa: CASSLSSATGQETQYF; j_call: TRBJ2-5; v_call: TRBV7-2; d_call: NA
cdr3_aa: CASTGHMGGNQPQHF; j_call: TRBJ1-5; v_call: TRBV19; d_call: NA
cdr3_aa: CASSQGTRSYGYTF; j_call: TRBJ1-2; v_call: TRBV14; d_call: NA
cdr3_aa: CASSPETQETQYF; j_call: TRBJ2-5; v_call: TRBV18; d_call: NA
cdr3_aa: CASSGGGQPQHF; j_call: TRBJ1-5; v_call: TRBV6-1; d_call: NA
cdr3_aa: CASSSGTGDAGELFF; j_call: TRBJ2-2; v_call: TRBV7-9; d_call: TRBD1
cdr3_aa: CASSHPRRSYEQYF; j_call: TRBJ2-7; v_call: TRBV4-1; d_call: NA
cdr3_aa: CASSGPLTGAGNTIYF; j_call: TRBJ1-3; v_call: TRBV9; d_call: TRBD1
cdr3_aa: CASRDQGVGNSPLHF; j_call: TRBJ1-6; v_call: TRBV6-1; d_call: TRBD1
cdr3_aa: CASSELHLRDTEAFF; j_call: TRBJ1-1; v_call: TRBV6-1; d_call: NA
cdr3_aa: CASSSWTHTDTQYF; j_call: TRBJ2-3; v_call: TRBV11-2; d_call: NA
cdr3_aa: CAWEDGDNEQFF; j_call: TRBJ2-1; v_call: TRBV30; d_call: NA
cdr3_aa: CASSGASGGYNEQFF; j_call: TRBJ2-1; v_call: TRBV9; d_call: TRBD2
cdr3_aa: CASSLNRVLTGEQYF; j_call: TRBJ2-7; v_call: TRBV7-9; d_call: NA
cdr3_aa: CASGLVRIGEGKTEAFF; j_call: TRBJ1-1; v_call: TRBV12-5; d_call: NA
cdr3_aa: CASSVSGGPTYGYTF; j_call: TRBJ1-2; v_call: TRBV9; d_call: NA
cdr3_aa: CATSDLRGSIRDEQFF; j_call: TRBJ2-1; v_call: TRBV24-1; d_call: NA
cdr3_aa: CASSPGGGNNEQFF; j_call: TRBJ2-1; v_call: TRBV3-1; d_call: TRBD2
cdr3_aa: CASSLKTFRGYEQYF; j_call: TRBJ2-7; v_call: TRBV5-6; d_call: NA
cdr3_aa: CASSAGRQGIEGYTF; j_call: TRBJ1-2; v_call: TRBV7-9; d_call: TRBD1